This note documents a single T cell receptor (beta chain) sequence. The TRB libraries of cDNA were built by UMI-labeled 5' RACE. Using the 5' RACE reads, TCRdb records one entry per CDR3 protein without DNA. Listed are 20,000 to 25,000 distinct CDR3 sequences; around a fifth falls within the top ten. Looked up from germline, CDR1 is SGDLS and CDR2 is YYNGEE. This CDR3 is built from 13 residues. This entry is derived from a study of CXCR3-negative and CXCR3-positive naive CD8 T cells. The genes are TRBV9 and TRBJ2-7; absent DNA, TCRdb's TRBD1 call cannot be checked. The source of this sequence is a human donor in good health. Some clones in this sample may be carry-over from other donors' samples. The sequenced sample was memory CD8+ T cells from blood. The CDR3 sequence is CASSPGTGYEQYF.